This entry lists 25 T cell receptor beta chains sequenced from one sample in a study of T cells in Graves' hyperthyroidism and ophthalmopathy. Researchers amplified the TCR beta CDR3 regions from RNA transcripts. TCR CDR3 underwent first-round RT-PCR with the HTBI primer set. TCRdb used MiXCR to reprocess the multiplex PCR reads, holding one entry per CDR3 protein. This sample has approximately 590,000 distinct CDR3 sequences, with approximately 15% found just once. Input material: blood. The receptors here all came from a woman aged 25-40 years with Graves' hyperthyroidism.

This clonotype was seen repeatedly, ten times or more. The CDR3: CASSSGPGEQYF. The DNA of the CDR3 is TGCGCCAGCAGCTCCGGGCCGGGCGAGCAGTACTTC. The chain carries TRBV5-1 and TRBJ2-7; D is ambiguous. The germline gives CDR1 SGHRS, CDR2 YFSETQ. The CDR3 totals 12 residues. V lost 3 bases and J 6 bases, leaving 10 bases between the germline ends.

Only a few counts were recorded for this clonotype. The V gene is TRBV3-1, the J gene TRBJ2-4; possible D gene TRBD1, 5 bases. This CDR3 contains 19 residues. Trimming took off 0 bases at V and 1 base at J, with 19 bases between the two ends. CDR1 is LGHDT, CDR2 YNNKEL, per germline (reference sequence). The CDR3 bases are TGTGCCAGCAGCCAAGATCTGGGGCCCCCGACTCCTGCCAAAAACATTCAGTACTTC. It yields the protein CASSQDLGPPTPAKNIQYF.

This clonotype appeared many times. The chain joins TRBV15 to TRBJ2-7; a possible D gene is TRBD2 (6 bases). The germline V gene encodes CDR1 LNHNV and CDR2 YYDKDF (reference sequence). V was shortened by 5 bases and J by 5 bases, with 19 bases between the two germline ends. The CDR3 spans 15 residues. This chain's CDR3 is CATSPRGAGFDEQYF. The CDR3 DNA reads TGTGCCACCAGCCCAAGGGGTGCGGGGTTCGACGAGCAGTACTTC.

The genes are TRBV6-1 and TRBJ2-1, with TRBD2 matching over 12 bases. Germline-derived CDR1 and CDR2 are MNHNS and SASEGT. The CDR3 is made up of 17 amino acids. Trimming at V came to 6 bases and at J to 7 bases, leaving 13 bases not matched to a gene. The CDR3 sequence: CASSSSLRLAGVNEQFF. In nucleotides, the CDR3 is TGTGCCAGCAGCTCCAGCCTCCGACTAGCGGGAGTTAATGAGCAGTTCTTC.

This clonotype showed up many times. V and J are TRBV29-1 and TRBJ1-1; the D is unclear. The V end lost 4 bases, the J end lost 0 bases, and 15 bases lay between the germline ends. Germline V gene sequence: CDR1 SQVTM, CDR2 ANQGSEA. The CDR3 is made up of 15 amino acids. The CDR3 DNA reads as TGCAGCGTTGTTTCGTTTGATTTGGTGAACACTGAAGCTTTCTTT. This translates into CSVVSFDLVNTEAFF.

This clonotype was counted only a few times. The junction differs from germline at one of its ends, possibly a read error. The rearrangement joins TRBV18 to TRBJ2-1; the D gene is possibly TRBD1 (6 bases). This CDR3 comprises 12 residues. Germline CDR1 reads KGHSH; CDR2 reads LQKENI. This CDR3 is CASSRTDNGQFF. The CDR3 nucleotides read TGTGCCAGCTCACGGACAGACAATGGGCAGTTCTTC.

This clonotype was observed at least ten times. This chain links TRBV7-9 with TRBJ2-3; D might be TRBD2 (6 bases). The CDR3 runs 19 residues. In germline, CDR1 is SEHNR, CDR2 FQNEAQ (reference sequence). The V end lost 2 bases, the J end lost 0 bases, and 21 bases lay between the germline ends. The CDR3 sequence: CASSLLRGLGGVSTDTQYF. CDR3 bases: TGTGCCAGCAGCTTATTAAGGGGCCTTGGCGGGGTCAGCACAGATACGCAGTATTTT.

This clonotype appeared a few times. The rearrangement links TRBV7-6 to TRBJ2-2, with D perhaps matching TRBD1 or TRBD2 (5 bases each). The CDR3 length is 17 residues. In germline, CDR1 is SGHVS, CDR2 FNYEAQ. V was clipped by 4 bases and J by 6 bases, with 21 bases between them. The CDR3 DNA reads as TGTGCCAGCAGCTCCCGGGACCACGGTGTTTTCGCCGGGGAGCTGTTTTTT. This sequence encodes CASSSRDHGVFAGELFF.

This clonotype was observed at least ten times. V and J are TRBV28 and TRBJ2-1; D gene unclear. Germline CDR1 is MDHEN and CDR2 is SYDVKM. The V gene lost 8 bases and the J gene lost 3 bases, with 17 bases spanning the gap. The CDR3 has 15 residues. CDR3 coding DNA: TGTGCCAGCGGTCCCCTCGGTATCCTCTACAATGAGCAGTTCTTC. This encodes CASGPLGILYNEQFF.

This clonotype was counted ten times or more. This sequence joins TRBV12-3 or TRBV12-4 and TRBJ1-5; 7 bases agree with TRBD1. Trimming cost V 7 bases and J 5 bases; bases outside gene matches: 5. CDR3 length: 13 amino acids. The CDR3 loop is CASNRGIHQPQHF. CDR3 DNA sequence: TGTGCCAGCAACAGGGGAATTCATCAGCCCCAGCATTTT.

This clonotype was detected a few times. V gene TRBV19 combines with J gene TRBJ1-2; 9 bases match TRBD1. The CDR3 totals 15 residues. Germline V gene lookup returns CDR1 LNHDA and CDR2 SQIVND (reference sequence). V lost 5 bases, J lost 4 bases, and 8 bases stayed unmatched. CDR3 protein: CASSPRTGDGYGYTF. CDR3 bases: TGTGCCAGTAGTCCGCGGACAGGGGATGGCTATGGCTACACCTTC.

V gene TRBV20-1 combines with J gene TRBJ2-2; tentatively, D is TRBD2 (5 bases). The CDR3 has 13 amino acids. The germline CDR1 and CDR2 sequences are DFQATT and SNEGSKA (reference sequence). V was clipped by 4 bases and J by 2 bases, with 8 bases between them. The CDR3 loop is CSAMEANTGELFF. The CDR3 nucleotides are TGCAGTGCTATGGAGGCAAACACCGGGGAGCTGTTTTTT.

Regarding this clonotype: A much larger clone lies a single base off, so this may be a read error. The gene calls are TRBV12-3 or TRBV12-4 and TRBJ2-7; D is unclear. This CDR3 has 13 residues. CDR3 sequence: CASRWAGSYGQYF. The CDR3 nucleotides are TGTGCCAGCAGGTGGGCCGGCTCCTACGGGCAGTACTTC.

The table lists this clonotype with many counts. This rearrangement joins TRBV28 to TRBJ2-2; 11 bases are a match to TRBD2. From germline, CDR1 is MDHEN and CDR2 SYDVKM. Germline trimming cut 5 bases from V and 0 bases from J; bases unmatched to any gene: 5. This CDR3 is built from 17 residues. The CDR3 DNA is TGTGCCAGCAGTGCCGGGACTAGCGGTACGAACACCGGGGAGCTGTTTTTT. Translating it yields CASSAGTSGTNTGELFF.

This clonotype was recorded many times. The chain is built from TRBV2 and TRBJ2-1, with unresolved D. The CDR3 length is 13 residues. Germline assignment: CDR1 SNHLY and CDR2 FYNNEI. V was cut by 3 bases and J by 6 bases, with 9 bases left in between. CDR3 sequence reads: CASSEQDGNEQFF. The CDR3, as DNA: TGTGCCAGCAGTGAGCAAGACGGCAATGAGCAGTTCTTC.

This clonotype was seen at least ten times. The chain combines TRBV20-1 with TRBJ2-1, with 12 bases fitting TRBD2. Per germline, CDR1 DFQATT and CDR2 SNEGSKA (reference sequence). This CDR3 is built from 16 residues. J lost 8 bases, V lost 2 bases, and 10 bases had no gene match. CDR3 sequence reads: CSARPLLAGGFDEQFF. For the CDR3, the DNA is TGCAGTGCTAGACCCCTTCTAGCGGGAGGGTTCGATGAGCAGTTCTTC.

This clonotype has just a few counts. The rearrangement joins TRBV27 to TRBJ1-4; D is undetermined. V shed 0 bases and J shed 5 bases, with 7 bases lying between them. The CDR3 has 14 amino acids. CDR1 is MNHEY, CDR2 SMNVEV, per germline (reference sequence). CDR3 amino acids: CASSLSPMNEKLFF. CDR3 sequence (DNA): TGTGCCAGCAGTTTATCGCCTATGAATGAAAAACTGTTTTTT.

The rearrangement links TRBV15 to TRBJ2-7, with D hard to call. V was clipped by 3 bases and J by 6 bases, with 6 bases between them. The CDR3 runs to 11 residues. Per germline, CDR1 LNHNV and CDR2 YYDKDF (reference sequence). The CDR3 bases are TGTGCCACCAGCAGCGAAGGCGAGCAGTACTTC. This sequence encodes CATSSEGEQYF.

This clonotype showed up many times. As DNA, the CDR3 is TGTGCCAGCAGCTTATGGATCAGGCTCCAAGAGACCCAGTACTTC. Its protein product is CASSLWIRLQETQYF. The chain uses TRBV11-2 and TRBJ2-5, with no clear D. The CDR3 runs 15 residues. Germline CDR1 SGHAT, CDR2 FQNNGV. The ends were cut back, 2 bases at V and 1 base at J, with 11 bases in the middle.

This clonotype was recorded many times. The DNA of the CDR3 is TGTGCCAGCAGTTTTATCTTGGGGCAATGGCTTACAGATACGCAGTATTTT. Its protein is CASSFILGQWLTDTQYF. This chain joins TRBV12-3 or TRBV12-4 and TRBJ2-3; a weak D match, TRBD1 (5 bases). This CDR3 region has 17 residues. The V gene lost 3 bases and the J gene lost 3 bases, with 19 bases spanning the gap.

This clonotype was counted many times. This chain uses TRBV18 with TRBJ1-5, with a possible D match to TRBD1 (5 bases). Germline-derived CDR1 and CDR2 are KGHSH and LQKENI. The CDR3 contains 14 residues. V lost 2 bases and J lost 5, with 10 bases in between. CDR3 nucleotides: TGTGCCAGCTCACCAGCCAGGGAAGATCAGCCCCAGCATTTT. Translation: CASSPAREDQPQHF.

This clonotype was detected many times. The chain links TRBV12-3 or TRBV12-4 to TRBJ2-3; TRBD2 matches 7 bases. Trimming removed 1 base from V and 2 bases from J; junction bases left unmatched: 15. The CDR3 has 19 residues. CDR3 bases: TGTGCCAGCAGTTTAGAGTTGGGGGGGGGGTCTTCAGACACAGATACGCAGTATTTT. Translating gives CASSLELGGGSSDTDTQYF.

This clonotype was seen more than once but under ten times. The chain recombines TRBV30 with TRBJ1-3, with D uncertain. The V gene's germline CDR1 is GTSNPN and CDR2 SVGIG (reference sequence). CDR3 length equals 13 residues. Trimming shortened V by 2 bases and J by 4 bases, and 9 bases separated the two germline ends. The CDR3 here is CAWSRAGGNTIYF. The CDR3 bases are TGTGCCTGGAGTAGGGCGGGGGGAAACACCATATATTTT.

Concerning this clonotype itself: Given a much more abundant clone one base away, this may be a read error. The chain joins TRBV7-2 to TRBJ2-3, with 9 positions matching TRBD2. V lost 10 bases to trimming and J lost 7 bases; unmatched junction nucleotides: 12. The V gene's germline CDR1 is SGHTA and CDR2 FQGNSA. This CDR3 comprises 14 residues. DNA for the CDR3: TGTGCCAACAGTCCCGGACTAGCGAGAAATACGCAGTATTTT. It codes for CANSPGLARNTQYF.

V is TRBV5-1 and J is TRBJ1-4; unclear D gene. Trimming cost V 2 bases and J 2 bases, with 7 bases left between them. The CDR3 has 14 residues. Germline loops: CDR1 SGHRS, CDR2 YFSETQ. This CDR3 reads CASSFGRTNEKLFF. The CDR3 nucleotides are TGCGCCAGCAGCTTTGGGCGGACTAATGAAAAACTGTTTTTT.